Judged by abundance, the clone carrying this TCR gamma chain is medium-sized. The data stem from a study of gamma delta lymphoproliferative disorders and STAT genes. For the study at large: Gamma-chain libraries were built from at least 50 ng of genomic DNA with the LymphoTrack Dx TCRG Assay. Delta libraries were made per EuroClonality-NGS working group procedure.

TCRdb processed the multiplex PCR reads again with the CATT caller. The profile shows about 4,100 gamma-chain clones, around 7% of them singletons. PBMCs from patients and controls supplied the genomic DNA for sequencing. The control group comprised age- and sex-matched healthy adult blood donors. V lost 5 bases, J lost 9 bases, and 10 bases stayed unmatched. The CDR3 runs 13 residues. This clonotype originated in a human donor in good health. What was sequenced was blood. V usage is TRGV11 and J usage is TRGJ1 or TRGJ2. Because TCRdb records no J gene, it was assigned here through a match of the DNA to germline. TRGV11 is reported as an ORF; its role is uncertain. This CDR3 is CACWIMMMGKKLF. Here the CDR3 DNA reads TGTGCCTGCTGGATTATGATGATGGGTAAGAAACTCTTT.